A selection of T cell receptor beta chains follows, all from one sample in a study of blood T cell repertoires in COVID-19. Repertoires were generated with immunoSEQ multiplex PCR, while TCRdb's copy carries only in-frame clones and drops some. The data contain about 390,000 clones, approximately 89% of them seen just once; the ten biggest clones take up roughly 2%. Sequences were obtained from peripheral blood. The receptors shown here come from an older woman with COVID-19, enrolled during active disease. The CDR3 runs from the conserved cysteine through the conserved F or W. The order of the fields is CDR3 DNA, CDR3 protein, clone size, J gene, V gene, D gene. D genes are given only for firm matches. Only part of the rows carry a size: once, few, many, or a class if the clone is expanded.

TGTGCCAGCAGCAAGGGACTAGCGGGGGAAACCTACGAGCAGTACTTC CASSKGLAGETYEQYF - TRBJ2-7 TRBV9 TRBD2
TGTGCCAGCTCAGGGGGCTCTTCGGAGACCCAGTACTTC CASSGGSSETQYF - TRBJ2-5 TRBV18 -
TGTGCCAGCAGTTCATCGGTTGTCTCCTATAATTCACCCCTCCACTTT CASSSSVVSYNSPLHF - TRBJ1-6 TRBV6-5 -
TGCGCCAGCAGCGTGGGGACAGGGAATTCACCCCTCCACTTT CASSVGTGNSPLHF few TRBJ1-6 TRBV5-1 TRBD1
TGTGCCAGCAGCTTAGGAATGGTCCGGGAGTCTGAAGCTTTCTTT CASSLGMVRESEAFF - TRBJ1-1 TRBV7-2 -
TGTGCCAGCAGTTACACGGGACAGGCGCGGTATGCTTTCTTT CASSYTGQARYAFF - TRBJ1-1 TRBV6-5 TRBD1
TGTGCCAGCAGCTTAGGGTGGGGGGTTGATGGCTACACCTTC CASSLGWGVDGYTF - TRBJ1-2 TRBV7-9 -
TGTGCCAGCAGTTACGCGGGACAGCCTTATAATTCACCCCTCCACTTT CASSYAGQPYNSPLHF - TRBJ1-6 TRBV6-5 TRBD1
TGCGCCAGCAGCCTAGGGGCGGGACAGCCTGGACTGTTTTTT CASSLGAGQPGLFF - TRBJ1-4 TRBV5-1 TRBD1
TGCGCCAGCAGTAGACACCGGACAGCCAACACTGAAGCTTTCTTT CASSRHRTANTEAFF - TRBJ1-1 TRBV10-1 -
TGTGCCAGCAGCTCGCAAACCCGCACTAGCACCGGGGAGCTGTTTTTT CASSSQTRTSTGELFF few TRBJ2-2 TRBV11-2 -
TGCGCCAGCAGCAGACCGGGACAGGACTATTATGGCTACACCTTC CASSRPGQDYYGYTF - TRBJ1-2 TRBV5-1 TRBD1
TGTGCCAGCAGCGTGGGGAGTGAAAAACTGTTTTTT CASSVGSEKLFF once TRBJ1-4 TRBV9 -
TGTGCCAGCGCCCTCAGGGGAGAAGAGACCCAGTACTTC CASALRGEETQYF - TRBJ2-5 TRBV7-2 -
TGTGCCACCAGCACCGAGGGGCGGGGGGCGCGCGCAGATACGCAGTATTTT CATSTEGRGARADTQYF - TRBJ2-3 TRBV15 TRBD2
TGTGCCAGCAGCTTAGGTCGAGAGCATACGCAGTATTTT CASSLGREHTQYF - TRBJ2-3 TRBV11-1 -
TGTGCCAGCAGTAGTAGAAACTATGGCTACACCTTC CASSSRNYGYTF - TRBJ1-2 TRBV28 -
TGCGCCAGCAGCCCAGGGGACAGACATAATTCACCCCTCCACTTT CASSPGDRHNSPLHF - TRBJ1-6 TRBV5-1 TRBD1
TGTGCCAGCTCACCAGGGGAGGGGCGGACAGATACGCAGTATTTT CASSPGEGRTDTQYF - TRBJ2-3 TRBV18 TRBD2
TGTGCCAGCAGTTCAACCTCTAGCGGGGGGGCCTTTAAGACCCAGTACTTC CASSSTSSGGAFKTQYF once TRBJ2-5 TRBV28 TRBD2
TGTGCCAGCAGCTTCGACAGGGGAAGACACAATGAGCAGTTCTTC CASSFDRGRHNEQFF - TRBJ2-1 TRBV7-2 TRBD1
TGTGCCAGCAGTTTCACGGGGGATGGCTACACCTTC CASSFTGDGYTF once TRBJ1-2 TRBV12-3/TRBV12-4 -
TGTGCCAGCAGCGTAGGGACTAGCGGGGGGTTTTACAATGAGCAGTTCTTC CASSVGTSGGFYNEQFF - TRBJ2-1 TRBV9 TRBD2
TGTGCCAGCTCACCCCAGGACAGGGCGCAAGCTTTCTTT CASSPQDRAQAFF once TRBJ1-1 TRBV18 TRBD1
TGTGCCAGCAGCGTAGCAGTGACAGGGGGCAACTCCTATAATTCACCCCTCCACTTT CASSVAVTGGNSYNSPLHF once TRBJ1-6 TRBV9 TRBD1
TGCGCCAGCAGCATCGGGGATCGAGAATATGGCTACACCTTC CASSIGDREYGYTF - TRBJ1-2 TRBV5-1 -
TGTGCCAGCAGTTCCGCTACAGGGAACTATGGCTACACCTTC CASSSATGNYGYTF - TRBJ1-2 TRBV7-9 -
TGTGCCAGCAGCCAAGGACAGAATCAGCCCCAGCATTTT CASSQGQNQPQHF - TRBJ1-5 TRBV5-6 -
TGTGCCAGCTCCAGCCAGGGGCCTACGAACACCGGGGAGCTGTTTTTT CASSSQGPTNTGELFF once TRBJ2-2 TRBV18 -
TGTGCCAGCAGTGAATCAGGGAACCCCAGTCGGACTGAAGCTTTCTTT CASSESGNPSRTEAFF - TRBJ1-1 TRBV25-1 -
TGTGCCAGCAGCGCCAGCCGGGGTACGAACACCGGGGAGCTGTTTTTT CASSASRGTNTGELFF - TRBJ2-2 TRBV7-9 -
TGTGCCAGCTCACCACGACAGTACAATAAGCAGTTCTTC CASSPRQYNKQFF - TRBJ2-1 TRBV18 -
TGTGCCAGCAGTTCTTGGACTTTTCAGAGAGAGAGGCAGTTCTTC CASSSWTFQRERQFF - TRBJ2-1 TRBV27 -
TGTGCCTGGGCAAAGGGAACAGGCCCAGCTTTCTTT CAWAKGTGPAFF - TRBJ1-1 TRBV30 -
TGTGCCAGCAGCCCGAGAAGGGAGACTGAAGCTTTCTTT CASSPRRETEAFF once TRBJ1-1 TRBV11-2 -
TGTGCCTGGAGTGCAGCCCGGACAGGGGGTAAGAATGAGCAGTTCTTC CAWSAARTGGKNEQFF - TRBJ2-1 TRBV30 TRBD1
TGTGCCAGTAGTACTCACAGGGGGCCGTACAATGAGCAGTTCTTC CASSTHRGPYNEQFF - TRBJ2-1 TRBV19 TRBD1
TGTGCCAGCAGCGGACAATATAGCAATCAGCCCCAGCATTTT CASSGQYSNQPQHF once TRBJ1-5 TRBV27 -
TGTGCCAGCAGCCCCGGACAGGCAGAAAAACTGTTTTTT CASSPGQAEKLFF - TRBJ1-4 TRBV7-9 TRBD1
TGTGCCAGCGGGACACAGGTGTCTGGGGCCAACGTCCTGACTTTC CASGTQVSGANVLTF - TRBJ2-6 TRBV6-5 -
TGTGCCAGCAGTGAGTCAATTTATGGCTACACCTTC CASSESIYGYTF - TRBJ1-2 TRBV25-1 -
TGTGCCTGGAGGCCGGGACAGCCCCTCTATGGCTACACCTTC CAWRPGQPLYGYTF - TRBJ1-2 TRBV30 TRBD1
TGTGCCAGCAGCCAATCCAGGGGGGTGGTCCAGCATTTT CASSQSRGVVQHF - TRBJ1-5 TRBV16 TRBD1
TGTGCCAGCAGCTGGGGACAGACTCTAGCCAAAAACATTCAGTACTTC CASSWGQTLAKNIQYF - TRBJ2-4 TRBV5-6 TRBD1
TGTGCCAGCAGTATGCAGGGGGCTAATAATTCACCCCTCCACTTT CASSMQGANNSPLHF - TRBJ1-6 TRBV2 TRBD1
TGTGCCAGCAGTAAGGACACTGCTATGCCCCAGCATTTT CASSKDTAMPQHF - TRBJ1-5 TRBV6-5 -
TGCGCCAGCAGCCAATCGGACAGGGAGGGTCCAGATACGCAGTATTTT CASSQSDREGPDTQYF - TRBJ2-3 TRBV4-1 -
TGTGCCATCAGTGCAGGGGCAGGGGGCGCGGGTGAAGCTTTCTTT CAISAGAGGAGEAFF - TRBJ1-1 TRBV10-3 TRBD1
TGTGCCAGCAGCCGCAATAAGGAGTCGGGATGGAACACCATATATTTT CASSRNKESGWNTIYF - TRBJ1-3 TRBV11-2 -
TGCGCCAGCCTCCCCGGGACAGGGGGCAACACAGATACGCAGTATTTT CASLPGTGGNTDTQYF - TRBJ2-3 TRBV10-2 TRBD1
TGCAGTGCTAGTCTAAGAACCAGGGGCTGGAATTCACCCCTCCACTTT CSASLRTRGWNSPLHF - TRBJ1-6 TRBV20-1 -
TGTGCCAGCAGGTCGATGAGGAGCACTAGCACAGATACGCAGTATTTT CASRSMRSTSTDTQYF - TRBJ2-3 TRBV7-2 -
TGTGCCAGCAGGTCGGGGACAGGGTTTATTTACTACGAGCAGTACTTC CASRSGTGFIYYEQYF - TRBJ2-7 TRBV11-2 TRBD1
TGTGCCAGCAGCCAAGAACAGGGGATAACTAACTATGGCTACACCTTC CASSQEQGITNYGYTF - TRBJ1-2 TRBV14 TRBD1